The T cell receptor (beta chain) under discussion was sequenced for a study of post-analysis software for immune sequencing data. Findings and limits, study-wide: Controls significantly exceeded multiple sclerosis patients in normalized Chao1 diversity. Comparison of patients with controls showed a handful of TRBV segments more frequent in patients, TRBV5-6, TRBV5-1 and TRBV20-1 among them. F measure grouped same-batch samples tightly together.

The CDR3 runs 16 residues. Losses at the gene ends were 11 bases for V and 4 bases for J; bases not matched to a gene: 17. From germline, CDR1 is ENHRY and CDR2 SYGVKD. With respect to this clonotype: What it binds is unknown.

The TCR beta cDNA libraries carried unique molecular identifiers. The T cell input of about 0.95 to 11 million gave about half a million cDNA molecules. TCRdb used MiXCR to reprocess the PCR reads, holding one entry per CDR3 protein. Found here are roughly 540,000 distinct CDR3 sequences, under 40% of them singletons; the top ten hold about 6%. Input material: blood. The V and J genes are TRBV10-3 and TRBJ1-2; 9 bases map to TRBD1. The source is a girl between 2 and 17 years old with multiple sclerosis. The CDR3 nucleotides read TGTGCCTCGGACGACAGGGGGATCACAAACTCCTATGGCTACACCTTC. Amino acid sequence: CASDDRGITNSYGYTF.